Listed here are 28 T cell receptor beta chains from one sample, sequenced in a study of T cell changes during pregnancy in multiple sclerosis. Sequencing was performed with immunoSEQ multiplex PCR; in TCRdb, only in-frame clones are kept and a portion is missing. This sample has about 110,000 clones; roughly 90% occur once, and the top ten carry about 1.6%. The starting material was peripheral blood, obtained in the third trimester of pregnancy. The receptors originated from a female donor with multiple sclerosis, enrolled in a pregnancy study.

J is TRBJ1-4 and V is TRBV27; TRBD1 matches at 8 bases. Per the germline V gene, CDR1 is MNHEY and CDR2 is SMNVEV (reference sequence). CDR3 length: 15 residues. Trimming cost V 2 bases and J 5 bases; bases outside gene matches: 4. CDR3 residues: CASSLGTGGNEKLFF. For the CDR3, the DNA is TGTGCCAGCAGTTTAGGCACAGGGGGAAATGAAAAACTGTTTTTT.

In nucleotides, the CDR3 is TGCGCCAGCAGCTTGGGCGGGGACAGGGGCGAAAAACTGTTTTTT. Protein product: CASSLGGDRGEKLFF. The chain couples TRBV5-1 to TRBJ1-4; the match to TRBD1 covers 10 bases. The CDR3 has 15 residues. Trimming took 0 bases from V and 8 from J; bases not matched to a gene: 4. Germline CDR1 and CDR2: SGHRS and YFSETQ.

This clone has just a few counts. The chain recombines TRBV19 with TRBJ2-2; perhaps TRBD2 as D (5 bases). This CDR3 contains 14 residues. Per germline, CDR1 LNHDA and CDR2 SQIVND (reference sequence). DNA of the CDR3: TGTGCGGCCGAGGGATTCGCGAACACCGGGGAGCTGTTTTTT. It yields the protein CAAEGFANTGELFF.

The chain employs TRBV9 and TRBJ2-1; TRBD2 aligns across 11 bases. The germline V gene encodes CDR1 SGDLS and CDR2 YYNGEE. Trimming removed 3 bases from V and 12 bases from J; junction bases left unmatched: 14. The CDR3 is 16 residues long. The CDR3 DNA follows: TGTGCCAGCAGCGCCCAACTAGCGGGGGCGCTAGGAGGGCAGTTCTTC. Amino acids: CASSAQLAGALGGQFF.

This sequence joins TRBV28 and TRBJ2-7, with 16 bases lining up with TRBD2. The germline gives CDR1 MDHEN, CDR2 SYDVKM. This CDR3 is 17 amino acids long. V was clipped by 0 bases and J by 6 bases; unmatched bases: 5. DNA of the CDR3: TGTGCCAGCAGTTTATGGCTGGGACTAGCGGGAGGGGGCGAGCAGTACTTC. This translates into CASSLWLGLAGGGEQYF.

The chain combines TRBV29-1 with TRBJ2-2; 8 nucleotides agree with TRBD2. The V and J ends lost 7 bases and 4 bases, in that order; junction bases with no gene match: 8. The CDR3 loop spans 14 amino acids. From germline, CDR1 is SQVTM and CDR2 ANQGSEA. DNA for the CDR3: TGCAGCGCCCGGCGGGGGGTCAGCACCGGGGAGCTGTTTTTT. It yields the protein CSARRGVSTGELFF.

This chain joins TRBV7-8 and TRBJ1-1, with TRBD1 as a possible D gene (5 bases). The V end was cut by 8 bases, the J end by 5 bases, with 15 bases between. Germline CDR1 is SGHVS and CDR2 is FQNEAQ. The CDR3 is made up of 13 amino acids. The CDR3 DNA is TGTGCCAGCTCCAGGGTGCGGGGGACTGAAGCTTTCTTT. Translation gives CASSRVRGTEAFF.

The J gene is TRBJ1-3, the V gene TRBV9, with unresolved D. There are 17 residues in the CDR3. V dropped 0 bases and J dropped 0 bases, with 13 bases sitting between them. Germline-derived CDR1 and CDR2 are SGDLS and YYNGEE. CDR3 DNA: TGTGCCAGCAGCGTAGGTTCACTGATGAGCTCTGGAAACACCATATATTTT. Residues: CASSVGSLMSSGNTIYF.

This clone is a singleton in its sample. The CDR3 DNA reads as TGTGCCAGCTCACCATCCCCCGGACAGGGTAATTCACCCCTCCACTTT. Its protein product is CASSPSPGQGNSPLHF. The chain carries TRBV18 and TRBJ1-6; 8 positions match TRBD1. The V gene's germline CDR1 is KGHSH and CDR2 LQKENI. V was pared by 2 bases and J by 6 bases, with 6 bases of the junction left unmatched. The CDR3 is made up of 16 amino acids.

V is TRBV6-1 and J is TRBJ1-5; D perhaps matches TRBD1 (5 bases). Germline CDR1 and CDR2: MNHNS and SASEGT. The length of the CDR3 is 13 residues. The V and J ends lost 6 bases and 10 bases respectively, with 16 bases between them. The CDR3 spells CASRETDSKPQHF. CDR3 DNA sequence: TGTGCCAGCAGGGAAACCGACAGCAAACCCCAGCATTTT.

The chain combines TRBV18 with TRBJ1-3; 7 bases agree with TRBD1. The CDR3 has 16 residues. Looked up from germline, CDR1 is KGHSH and CDR2 is LQKENI. The V and J ends lost 3 bases and 0 bases, in that order; junction bases with no gene match: 5. In nucleotides, the CDR3 is TGTGCCAGCTCACCTGGACAGGTTCTCTCTGGAAACACCATATATTTT. Amino acid sequence: CASSPGQVLSGNTIYF.

The V gene is TRBV29-1, the J gene TRBJ2-7; 11 bases align to TRBD2. The CDR3 has 17 residues. V was pared by 6 bases and J by 2 bases, with 15 bases of the junction left unmatched. From germline, CDR1 is SQVTM and CDR2 ANQGSEA. The CDR3 sequence: CSVTGLADSKLTYEQYF. The CDR3 nucleotides read TGCAGCGTGACGGGACTAGCGGACTCCAAATTAACCTACGAGCAGTACTTC.

The chain uses TRBV6-5 and TRBJ2-7, with 7 bases identical to TRBD1. Trimming at V came to 5 bases and at J to 3 bases, leaving 4 bases not matched to a gene. Looked up from germline, CDR1 is MNHEY and CDR2 is SVGAGI. This CDR3 region has 13 residues. CDR3 sequence (DNA): TGTGCCAGCAGTGACAGGGATTACTACGAGCAGTACTTC. Protein product: CASSDRDYYEQYF.

The chain links TRBV5-3 to TRBJ1-2, with a weak D call TRBD1 (5 bases). Being an ORF, TRBV5-3 has a function that is uncertain. V lost 4 bases to trimming and J lost 0 bases, with 13 bases between them. The CDR3 covers 15 residues. The CDR3 DNA is TGTGCCAGAAGCCACCGACAGCCCGCTAACTATGGCTACACCTTC. Protein: CARSHRQPANYGYTF.

The chain uses TRBV29-1 and TRBJ1-1, with D tentatively TRBD1 (5 bases). CDR1 and CDR2 from the germline V gene are SQVTM and ANQGSEA. The CDR3 has 15 residues. V was cut by 4 bases and J by 0 bases, with 15 bases left in between. CDR3 region: CSVGDARELNTEAFF. Written as DNA, the CDR3 is TGCAGCGTTGGGGACGCTCGGGAGCTGAACACTGAAGCTTTCTTT.

A single count supports this clone. The chain is built from TRBV5-1 and TRBJ2-7; TRBD1 matches at 10 bases. From germline, CDR1 is SGHRS and CDR2 YFSETQ. The CDR3 sequence is 15 residues long. V lost 6 bases, J lost 3 bases, and 9 bases stayed unmatched. CDR3 in DNA: TGCGCCAGCACCCTTAGTGGGACAGGGGACTACGAGCAGTACTTC. Amino acids: CASTLSGTGDYEQYF.

The CDR3 DNA is TGTGCCTGGGGGGGGGACAGGGAAAAATCTCAGCCCCAGCATTTT. Translated, it gives CAWGGDREKSQPQHF. The rearrangement uses TRBV30 and TRBJ1-5; 9 nucleotides match TRBD1. V trimming: 5 bases; J trimming: 6 bases; junction bases outside the gene matches: 11. This CDR3 spans 15 amino acids. CDR1 is GTSNPN, CDR2 SVGIG, per germline (reference sequence). The full variable domain, with the rest looked up from reference TRBV30 and TRBJ1-5, is SQTIHQWPATLVQPVGSPLSLECTVEGTSNPNLYWYRQAAGRGLQLLFYSVGIGQISSEVPQNLSASRPQDRQFILSSKKLLLSDSGFYLCAWGGDREKSQPQHFGDGTRLSIL.

The chain employs TRBV6-6 and TRBJ2-4, with D tentatively TRBD1 (6 bases). The CDR3 sequence is 15 residues long. Per germline, CDR1 MNHNY and CDR2 SVGAGI (reference sequence). V was trimmed by 6 bases and J by 3 bases, leaving 15 bases between them. DNA of the CDR3: TGTGCCAGCAGACGGACAGTTACAGACAAAAACATTCAGTACTTC. Protein: CASRRTVTDKNIQYF.

This chain uses TRBV19 with TRBJ2-2; 10 bases are a match to TRBD2. With V trimmed by 5 bases and J by 4 bases, 7 bases remained unmatched. Germline CDR1 and CDR2: LNHDA and SQIVND (reference sequence). The CDR3 consists of 16 residues. The CDR3 DNA is TGTGCCAGTAGTGACCCCCGGACTAGCGGCACCGGGGAGCTGTTTTTT. It codes for CASSDPRTSGTGELFF.

This clone has just one count. This chain links TRBV28 with TRBJ2-7; no definite D call. The V gene lost 7 bases and the J gene lost 0 bases, with 10 bases spanning the gap. The CDR3 totals 13 residues. The germline CDR1 and CDR2 sequences are MDHEN and SYDVKM. As DNA, the CDR3 is TGTGCCAGCAAAGCCCCCTTCTCCTACGAGCAGTACTTC. Translating it yields CASKAPFSYEQYF.

CDR3 sequence: CAWDSDGHEQYF. CDR3 nucleotides: TGTGCCTGGGACTCAGACGGCCACGAGCAGTACTTC. J is TRBJ2-7 and V is TRBV30; D is uncertain. Germline-derived CDR1 and CDR2 are GTSNPN and SVGIG (reference sequence). There are 12 residues in the CDR3. V lost 5 bases and J 5 bases, leaving 13 bases between the germline ends.

The chain combines TRBV9 with TRBJ1-3; perhaps TRBD1 as D (5 bases). The CDR3 covers 15 residues. Germline V gene sequence: CDR1 SGDLS, CDR2 YYNGEE. V lost 0 bases to trimming and J lost 4 bases, with 11 bases between them. CDR3 sequence: CASSVVGRAGNTIYF. CDR3 DNA: TGTGCCAGCAGCGTAGTAGGCAGGGCAGGAAACACCATATATTTT.

The rearrangement joins TRBV29-1 to TRBJ2-7, with TRBD2 as a possible D gene (7 bases). V dropped 6 bases and J dropped 2 bases, with 17 bases sitting between them. The CDR3 has 14 amino acids. Germline CDR1 reads SQVTM; CDR2 reads ANQGSEA. The CDR3 loop is CSVGRGGLAYEQYF. The CDR3 DNA follows: TGCAGCGTGGGGAGGGGGGGCCTAGCCTACGAGCAGTACTTC.

V and J are TRBV6-6 and TRBJ1-5; possibly TRBD1 for D (6 bases). CDR1 MNHNY and CDR2 SVGAGI come from the germline V gene (reference sequence). V lost 5 bases and J lost 4, with 9 bases in between. The CDR3 contains 13 residues. CDR3 amino acids: CASSDTGNQPQHF. For the CDR3, the DNA is TGTGCCAGCAGTGATACAGGGAATCAGCCCCAGCATTTT.

This clone was picked up many times. The chain employs TRBV25-1 and TRBJ1-2; D is uncertain. CDR1 MGHDK and CDR2 SYGVNS come from the germline V gene. V lost 6 bases and J 8 bases, leaving 19 bases between the germline ends. The CDR3 has 14 amino acids. The CDR3 reads CASSGTPDSRGYTF. As DNA, the CDR3 is TGTGCCAGCAGCGGTACCCCTGACTCTCGCGGCTACACCTTC.

This sequence joins TRBV9 and TRBJ2-3, with a weak D call TRBD1 (5 bases). Germline V gives CDR1 SGDLS, CDR2 YYNGEE. The CDR3 is 14 amino acids. V lost 4 bases and J lost 3, with 12 bases in between. This CDR3 is CASSNGPGTDTQYF. The CDR3 coding sequence is TGTGCCAGCAGCAACGGCCCAGGGACAGATACGCAGTATTTT.

CDR3 DNA: TGTGCCAGTAGTAGCAAAGGGGGCGGACGGTCACCCCTCCACTTT. This translates into CASSSKGGGRSPLHF. The chain is built from TRBV19 and TRBJ1-6, with TRBD1 matching 7 bases. Trimming cost V 4 bases and J 10 bases; bases outside gene matches: 10. Germline CDR1 is LNHDA and CDR2 is SQIVND (reference sequence). CDR3 length equals 15 residues.

The J gene is TRBJ1-4, the V gene TRBV2; perhaps TRBD1 as D (6 bases). The germline V and J ends were trimmed by 4 bases and 0 bases, with 12 bases remaining between them. The germline V gene has CDR1 SNHLY and CDR2 FYNNEI. The CDR3 is made up of 16 amino acids. Here the CDR3 reads CASSGRQAATNEKLFF. Written as DNA, the CDR3 is TGTGCCAGCAGTGGGAGACAGGCTGCAACTAATGAAAAACTGTTTTTT.